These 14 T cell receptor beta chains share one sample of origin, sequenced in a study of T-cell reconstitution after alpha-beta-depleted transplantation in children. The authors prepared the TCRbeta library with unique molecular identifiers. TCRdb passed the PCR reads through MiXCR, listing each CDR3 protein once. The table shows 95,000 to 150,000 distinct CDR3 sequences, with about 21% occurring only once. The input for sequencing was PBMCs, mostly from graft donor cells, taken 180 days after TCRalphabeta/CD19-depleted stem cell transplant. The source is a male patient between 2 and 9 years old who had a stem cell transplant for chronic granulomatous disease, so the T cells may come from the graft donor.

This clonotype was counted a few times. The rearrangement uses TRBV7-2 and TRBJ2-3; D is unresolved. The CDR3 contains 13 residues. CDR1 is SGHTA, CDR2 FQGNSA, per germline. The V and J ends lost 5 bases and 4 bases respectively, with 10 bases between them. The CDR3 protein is CASSASFPDTQYF. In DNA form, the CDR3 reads TGTGCCAGCAGCGCGTCCTTTCCAGATACGCAGTATTTT.

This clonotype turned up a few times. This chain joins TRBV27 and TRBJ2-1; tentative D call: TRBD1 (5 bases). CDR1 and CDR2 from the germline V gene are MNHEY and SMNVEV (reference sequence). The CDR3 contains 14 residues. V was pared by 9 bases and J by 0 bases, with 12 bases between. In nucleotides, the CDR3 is TGTGCCAGTCAAAACAGGCTCTCCTACAATGAGCAGTTCTTC. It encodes CASQNRLSYNEQFF.

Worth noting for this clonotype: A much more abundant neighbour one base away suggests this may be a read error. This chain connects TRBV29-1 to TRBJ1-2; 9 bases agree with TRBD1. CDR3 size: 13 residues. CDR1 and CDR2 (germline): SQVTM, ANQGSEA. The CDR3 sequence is CSVVGGQGIGFTF. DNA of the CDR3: TGCAGCGTCGTTGGAGGACAGGGGATAGGCTTCACCTTC.

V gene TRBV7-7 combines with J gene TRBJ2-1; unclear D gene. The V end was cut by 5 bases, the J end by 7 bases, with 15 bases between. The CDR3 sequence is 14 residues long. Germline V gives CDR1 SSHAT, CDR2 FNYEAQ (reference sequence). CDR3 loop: CASSPTSLFNEQFF. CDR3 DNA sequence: TGTGCCAGCAGCCCGACTTCCCTCTTTAATGAGCAGTTCTTC.

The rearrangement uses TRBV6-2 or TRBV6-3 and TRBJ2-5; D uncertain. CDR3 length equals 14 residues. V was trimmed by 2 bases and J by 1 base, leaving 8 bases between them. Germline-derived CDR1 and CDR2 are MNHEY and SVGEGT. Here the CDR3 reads CASSYVPVQETQYF. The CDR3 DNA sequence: TGTGCCAGCAGTTACGTGCCGGTCCAAGAGACCCAGTACTTC.

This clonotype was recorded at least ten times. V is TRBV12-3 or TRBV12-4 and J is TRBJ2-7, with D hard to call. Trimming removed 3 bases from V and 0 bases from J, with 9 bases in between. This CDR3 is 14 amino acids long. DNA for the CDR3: TGTGCCAGCAGTTTGGGCTGGGACTCCTACGAGCAGTACTTC. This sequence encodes CASSLGWDSYEQYF.

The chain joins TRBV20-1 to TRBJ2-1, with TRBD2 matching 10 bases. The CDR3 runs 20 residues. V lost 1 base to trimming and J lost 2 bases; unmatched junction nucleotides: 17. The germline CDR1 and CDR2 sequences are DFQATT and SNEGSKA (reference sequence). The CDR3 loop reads CSARALGGQKAGGAYNEQFF. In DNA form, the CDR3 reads TGCAGTGCTAGAGCCCTGGGAGGACAGAAAGCGGGAGGGGCCTACAATGAGCAGTTCTTC.

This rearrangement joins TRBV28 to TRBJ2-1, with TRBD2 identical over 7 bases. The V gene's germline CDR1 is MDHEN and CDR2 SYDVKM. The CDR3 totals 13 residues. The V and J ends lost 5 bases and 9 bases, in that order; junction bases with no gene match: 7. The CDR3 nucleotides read TGTGCCAGCAGTGCACGACTAGCTGTTGAGCAGTTCTTC. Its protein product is CASSARLAVEQFF. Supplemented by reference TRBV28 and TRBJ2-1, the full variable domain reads DVKVTQSSRYLVKRTGEKVFLECVQDMDHENMFWYRQDPGLGLRLIYFSYDVKMKEKGDIPEGYSVSREKKERFSLILESASTNQTSMYLCASSARLAVEQFFGPGTRLTVL.

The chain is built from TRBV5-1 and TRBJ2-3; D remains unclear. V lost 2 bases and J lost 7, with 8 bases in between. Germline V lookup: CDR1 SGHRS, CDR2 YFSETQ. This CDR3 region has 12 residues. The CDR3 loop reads CASSFGDYTQYF. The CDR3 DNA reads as TGCGCCAGCAGCTTCGGTGATTATACGCAGTATTTT.

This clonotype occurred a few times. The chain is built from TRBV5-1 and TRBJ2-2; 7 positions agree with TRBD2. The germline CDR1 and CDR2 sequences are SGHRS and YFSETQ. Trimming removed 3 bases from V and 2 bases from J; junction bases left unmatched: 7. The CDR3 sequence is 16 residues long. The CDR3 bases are TGCGCCAGCAGCTCGAATAGCGGGCCTAACACCGGGGAGCTGTTTTTT. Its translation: CASSSNSGPNTGELFF.

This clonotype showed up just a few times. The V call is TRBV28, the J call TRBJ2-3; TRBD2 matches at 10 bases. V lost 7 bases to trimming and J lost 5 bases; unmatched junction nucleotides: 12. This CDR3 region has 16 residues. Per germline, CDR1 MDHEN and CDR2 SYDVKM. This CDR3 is CASTPKAGGFVDTQYF. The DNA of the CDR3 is TGTGCCAGCACCCCTAAAGCGGGAGGGTTCGTAGATACGCAGTATTTT.

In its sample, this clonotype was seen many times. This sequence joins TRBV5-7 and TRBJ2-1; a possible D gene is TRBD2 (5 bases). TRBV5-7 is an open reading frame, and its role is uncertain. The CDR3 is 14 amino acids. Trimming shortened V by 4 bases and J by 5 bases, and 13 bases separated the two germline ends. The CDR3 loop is CASSPGVHNNEQFF. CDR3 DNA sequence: TGTGCCAGCAGCCCCGGGGTGCACAACAATGAGCAGTTCTTC.

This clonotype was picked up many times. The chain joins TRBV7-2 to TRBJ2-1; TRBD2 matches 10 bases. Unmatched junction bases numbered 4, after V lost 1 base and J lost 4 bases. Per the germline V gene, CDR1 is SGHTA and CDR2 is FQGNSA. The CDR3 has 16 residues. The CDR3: CASSLDRTSGYNEQFF. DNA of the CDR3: TGTGCCAGCAGCTTAGATAGGACTAGCGGATACAATGAGCAGTTCTTC.

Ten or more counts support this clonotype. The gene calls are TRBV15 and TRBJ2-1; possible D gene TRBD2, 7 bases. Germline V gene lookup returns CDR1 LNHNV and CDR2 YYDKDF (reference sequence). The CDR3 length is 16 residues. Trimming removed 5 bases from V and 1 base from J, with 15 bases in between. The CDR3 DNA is TGTGCCACCAGCGGGGGGGGCGGGTATTCCTACAATGAGCAGTTCTTC. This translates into CATSGGGGYSYNEQFF.